Detailed here is one TCR beta chain. The antigen is undetermined. This specimen comes from a study of cytomegalovirus exposure and HLA in healthy donors. Findings of the study overall: There were some public TCRs occurring in many donors, but most TCR sequences were rare. Later work found that TCR association rates differed between HLA loci; DRB1 had the most and HLA-C the fewest. Researchers counted 180 or so TCR beta chains as cytomegalovirus-associated. Relative to the approximately 680-donor mean, N-insertions were reportedly fewer in an Asian-associated ancestry cluster in a later analysis.

It was with 60 Vbeta and 13 Jbeta primers that the PCR ran. Profiled with immunoSEQ multiplex PCR; TCRdb holds only in-frame clones, not every one. The table records hundreds of thousands of clones, approximately 82% of them present only once. Germline CDR1 reads MGHRA; CDR2 reads YSYEKL. The V and J ends lost 6 bases and 6 bases, in that order; junction bases with no gene match: 6. CDR3 size: 15 residues. The receptor was derived from a man younger than 30 in good health and CMV-seronegative. The specimen was PBMCs. The V gene is TRBV4-1, the J gene TRBJ2-1; 12 bases fit TRBD2. CDR3 loop: CASRQPGLAGNEQFF. In nucleotides, the CDR3 is TGCGCCAGCAGGCAACCGGGACTAGCGGGCAATGAGCAGTTCTTC.